Below, 17 T cell receptor beta chains from the same sample are listed, as sequenced in a study of T-cell reconstitution after alpha-beta-depleted transplantation in children (TCRdb year 2016). The receptor library was made with PCR. The sequencer was an Illumina HiSeq 2500. TCR libraries were prepared with molecular barcoding, using unique molecular identifiers to normalize TCRbeta repertoire quantification. Using fastp trimming at Q25 and MiXCR clonotype assembly, TCRdb reanalyzed the public sequencing data and kept in-frame beta chains. Rows merge per CDR3 protein into single entries with the most common DNA and genes. This sample gives about 540,000 distinct CDR3 sequences in total; roughly 18% of them show up just once. The top ten constitute around 3.3% of the sample. The material was PBMCs from the stem cell graft donor, obtained from the stem cell graft. The origin of the receptors is a human donor who donated a stem cell graft to a child with acute lymphoblastic leukemia.

This chain joins TRBV27 and TRBJ1-2; a weak D match, TRBD1 (5 bases). The germline CDR1 and CDR2 sequences are MNHEY and SMNVEV (reference sequence). The ends were cut back, 1 base at V and 4 bases at J, with 13 bases in the middle. CDR3 length: 15 residues. CDR3 sequence (DNA): TGTGCCAGCAGTTTATTTCCGGGGGGAACCTATGGCTACACCTTC. Translated, it gives CASSLFPGGTYGYTF.

This clonotype was found a few times. The chain recombines TRBV20-1 with TRBJ2-3, with 8 bases aligning to TRBD2. The CDR3 spans 15 residues. V was clipped by 5 bases and J by 0 bases; unmatched bases: 7. Germline V gene lookup returns CDR1 DFQATT and CDR2 SNEGSKA (reference sequence). CDR3 loop: CSAGPGGGSTDTQYF. The CDR3 nucleotides are TGCAGTGCTGGCCCCGGGGGGGGCAGCACAGATACGCAGTATTTT.

The J gene is TRBJ2-7, the V gene TRBV6-6; perhaps TRBD1 as D (5 bases). The CDR3 has 13 amino acids. V dropped 2 bases and J dropped 5 bases, with 10 bases sitting between them. Germline V CDR1 and CDR2: MNHNY, SVGAGI (reference sequence). Written as DNA, the CDR3 is TGTGCCAGCAGTTACGACAGCACCGACGAGCAGTACTTC. This sequence encodes CASSYDSTDEQYF.

This chain uses TRBV7-6 with TRBJ2-2, with D perhaps matching TRBD1 (5 bases). Trimming cost V 5 bases and J 1 base, with 8 bases left between them. Looked up from germline, CDR1 is SGHVS and CDR2 is FNYEAQ. CDR3 length: 14 residues. The CDR3 loop is CASSHGQNTGELFF. CDR3 in DNA: TGTGCCAGCAGCCATGGACAGAACACCGGGGAGCTGTTTTTT.

This clonotype was detected only a few times. The chain links TRBV6-6 to TRBJ1-1, with unresolved D. V was pared by 6 bases and J by 8 bases, with 10 bases between. CDR1 and CDR2 (germline): MNHNY, SVGAGI (reference sequence). The CDR3 is 11 residues long. DNA of the CDR3: TGTGCCAGCAGCGCCCTCGAGGAAGCTTTCTTT. Residues: CASSALEEAFF.

V usage is TRBV18 and J usage is TRBJ2-1, with 12 bases aligning to TRBD2. Trimming took 2 bases from V and 6 from J; bases not matched to a gene: 20. The CDR3 consists of 21 residues. Germline values: CDR1 KGHSH, CDR2 LQKENI. CDR3 in DNA: TGTGCCAGCTCACCATTCGAACTAGCGGGAGGAAGTGGGGCGACCATCAATGAGCAGTTCTTC. Encoded protein: CASSPFELAGGSGATINEQFF. The whole variable domain, filled in from reference TRBV18 and TRBJ2-1, reads NAGVMQNPRHLVRRRGQEARLRCSPMKGHSHVYWYRQLPEEGLKFMVYLQKENIIDESGMPKERFSAEFPKEGPSILRIQQVVRGDSAAYFCASSPFELAGGSGATINEQFFGPGTRLTVL.

This clonotype came up a few times. The chain couples TRBV10-3 to TRBJ2-7, with D unresolved. Germline V gene sequence: CDR1 ENHRY, CDR2 SYGVKD. The CDR3 has 12 residues. The V end lost 5 bases, the J end lost 3 bases, and 8 bases lay between the germline ends. CDR3 nucleotides: TGTGCCATCAGTCAATATATCTACGAGCAGTACTTC. The encoded protein is CAISQYIYEQYF.

A few counts support this clonotype. The CDR3 DNA follows: TGCAGCGTTTTGGGGGCTACTGAAGCTTTCTTT. Residues: CSVLGATEAFF. V usage is TRBV29-1 and J usage is TRBJ1-1; a possible D gene is TRBD1 (6 bases). CDR3 length: 11 residues. Germline V CDR1 and CDR2: SQVTM, ANQGSEA. Trimming removed 5 bases at V and 5 bases at J, with 9 bases between.

This chain links TRBV20-1 with TRBJ1-4; D remains unclear. Trimming cost V 3 bases and J 0 bases, with 8 bases left between them. The CDR3 sequence is 14 residues long. Per germline, CDR1 DFQATT and CDR2 SNEGSKA (reference sequence). CDR3 nucleotides: TGCAGTGCTAGTACGCCTTCAACTAATGAAAAACTGTTTTTT. Translating gives CSASTPSTNEKLFF.

The chain carries TRBV6-1 and TRBJ2-5, with TRBD1 identical over 9 bases. Germline-derived CDR1 and CDR2 are MNHNS and SASEGT. This CDR3 contains 15 residues. With V trimmed by 0 bases and J by 1 base, 0 bases remained unmatched. CDR3 in DNA: TGTGCCAGCAGTGAAGCGGGACAGGGCCAAGAGACCCAGTACTTC. The encoded protein is CASSEAGQGQETQYF.

This clonotype was seen more than once but under ten times. The chain employs TRBV9 and TRBJ2-3; D gene unclear. The germline gives CDR1 SGDLS, CDR2 YYNGEE. Trimming cost V 2 bases and J 2 bases, with 6 bases left between them. This CDR3 contains 13 residues. In DNA form, the CDR3 reads TGTGCCAGCAGCGTGGCCCCCACAGATACGCAGTATTTT. Protein sequence: CASSVAPTDTQYF. Full variable domain (remainder filled in from reference TRBV9 and TRBJ2-3): DSGVTQTPKHLITATGQRVTLRCSPRSGDLSVYWYQQSLDQGLQFLIQYYNGEERAKGNILERFSAQQFPDLHSELNLSSLELGDSALYFCASSVAPTDTQYFGPGTRLTVL.

This clonotype was observed a few times. This chain links TRBV7-2 with TRBJ2-1, with 14 bases aligning to TRBD2. This CDR3 has 16 residues. Germline loops: CDR1 SGHTA, CDR2 FQGNSA. J lost 6 bases, V lost 5 bases, and 6 bases had no gene match. CDR3 protein: CASSPRLAGGRNEQFF. In DNA, the CDR3 is TGTGCCAGCAGCCCGAGACTAGCGGGGGGGCGCAATGAGCAGTTCTTC.

The chain joins TRBV10-3 to TRBJ2-3, with D perhaps matching TRBD1 (5 bases). CDR3 length equals 15 residues. Deletions cut 3 bases from V and 0 bases from J, with 10 bases between. The germline V gene encodes CDR1 ENHRY and CDR2 SYGVKD. The CDR3, as DNA: TGTGCCATCAGTGACCAGGGTTGGAGCACAGATACGCAGTATTTT. This sequence encodes CAISDQGWSTDTQYF.

The genes are TRBV6-5 and TRBJ2-1; TRBD1 or TRBD2 may be the D gene (5 bases each). Trimming pared 3 bases from V and 5 bases from J, leaving 20 bases between. CDR3 length equals 17 residues. CDR1 and CDR2 (germline): MNHEY, SVGAGI. The CDR3 protein is CASSYPGDIGADNEQFF. The CDR3, as DNA: TGTGCCAGCAGTTATCCTGGAGACATCGGGGCTGACAATGAGCAGTTCTTC.

This clonotype has only a few counts. The chain recombines TRBV9 with TRBJ1-1; D not certain. Trimming took 1 base from V and 10 from J, leaving 14 bases between them. Germline-derived CDR1 and CDR2 are SGDLS and YYNGEE. There are 13 residues in the CDR3. CDR3 sequence: CASSVMLGSPAFF. CDR3 nucleotides: TGTGCCAGCAGCGTAATGTTGGGTAGCCCAGCTTTCTTT.

V usage is TRBV9 and J usage is TRBJ2-7, with D perhaps TRBD2 (6 bases). V lost 4 bases, J lost 6 bases, and 14 bases lay in between. The length of the CDR3 is 13 residues. Germline V CDR1 and CDR2: SGDLS, YYNGEE. In nucleotides, the CDR3 is TGTGCCAGCAGCCCCGGCGGAGGGTTCGAGCAGTACTTC. This codes for CASSPGGGFEQYF.

This clonotype turned up a few times. V gene TRBV25-1 combines with J gene TRBJ2-2, with D unclear. V was trimmed by 8 bases and J by 1 base, leaving 8 bases between them. There are 13 residues in the CDR3. CDR1 is MGHDK and CDR2 is SYGVNS in the germline V gene. The CDR3 protein is CASSHQNTGELFF. In DNA, the CDR3 is TGTGCCAGCTCCCACCAGAACACCGGGGAGCTGTTTTTT.